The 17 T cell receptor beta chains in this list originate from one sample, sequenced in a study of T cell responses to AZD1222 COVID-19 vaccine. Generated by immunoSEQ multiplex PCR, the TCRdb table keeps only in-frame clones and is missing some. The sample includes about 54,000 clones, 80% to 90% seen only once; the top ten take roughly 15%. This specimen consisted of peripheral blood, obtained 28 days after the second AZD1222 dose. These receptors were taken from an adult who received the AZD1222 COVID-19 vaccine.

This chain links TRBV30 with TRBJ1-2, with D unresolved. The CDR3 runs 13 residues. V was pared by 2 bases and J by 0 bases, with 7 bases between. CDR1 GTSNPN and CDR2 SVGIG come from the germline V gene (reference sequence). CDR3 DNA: TGTGCCTGGAGTCACCAAGCTAACTATGGCTACACCTTC. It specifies CAWSHQANYGYTF.

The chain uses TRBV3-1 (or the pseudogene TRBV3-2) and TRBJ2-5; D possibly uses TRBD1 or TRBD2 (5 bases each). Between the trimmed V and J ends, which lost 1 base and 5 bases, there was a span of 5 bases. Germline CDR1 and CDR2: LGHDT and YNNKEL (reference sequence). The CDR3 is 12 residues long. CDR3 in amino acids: CASSQGDETQYF. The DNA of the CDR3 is TGTGCCAGCAGCCAAGGGGACGAGACCCAGTACTTC.

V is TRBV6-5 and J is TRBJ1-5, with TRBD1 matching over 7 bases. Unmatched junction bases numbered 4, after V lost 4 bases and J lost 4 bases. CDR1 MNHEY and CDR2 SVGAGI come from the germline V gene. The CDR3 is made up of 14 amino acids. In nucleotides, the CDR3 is TGTGCCAGCAGTTCAGGGGGATTAAATCAGCCCCAGCATTTT. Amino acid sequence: CASSSGGLNQPQHF.

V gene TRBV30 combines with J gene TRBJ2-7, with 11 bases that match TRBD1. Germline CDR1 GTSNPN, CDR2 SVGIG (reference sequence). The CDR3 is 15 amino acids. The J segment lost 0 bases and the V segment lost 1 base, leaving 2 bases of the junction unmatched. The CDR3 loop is CAWSGDRGYSYEQYF. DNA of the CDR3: TGTGCCTGGAGTGGGGACAGGGGGTACTCCTACGAGCAGTACTTC. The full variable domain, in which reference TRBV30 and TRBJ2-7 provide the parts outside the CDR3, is SQTIHQWPATLVQPVGSPLSLECTVEGTSNPNLYWYRQAAGRGLQLLFYSVGIGQISSEVPQNLSASRPQDRQFILSSKKLLLSDSGFYLCAWSGDRGYSYEQYFGPGTRLTVT.

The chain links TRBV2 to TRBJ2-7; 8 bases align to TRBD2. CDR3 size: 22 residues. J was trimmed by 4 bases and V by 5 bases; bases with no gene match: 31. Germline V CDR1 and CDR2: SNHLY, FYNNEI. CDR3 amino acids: CASSSIPGTRDTIGPPAYEQYF. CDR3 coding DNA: TGTGCCAGCAGTAGCATTCCCGGGACTAGAGACACTATCGGACCCCCGGCTTACGAGCAGTACTTC.

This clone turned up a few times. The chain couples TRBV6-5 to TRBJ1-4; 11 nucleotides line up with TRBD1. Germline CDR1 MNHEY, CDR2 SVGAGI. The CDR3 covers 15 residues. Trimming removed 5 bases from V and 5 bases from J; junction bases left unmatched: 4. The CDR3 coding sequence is TGTGCCAGCAGTAAGGACAGGGGGCAGAATGAAAAACTGTTTTTT. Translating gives CASSKDRGQNEKLFF.

Here the CDR3 DNA reads TGTGCCAGTAGTAAACACCGGGACAGTTCCTACGAGCAGTACTTC. It is translated as CASSKHRDSSYEQYF. This chain uses TRBV19 with TRBJ2-7; 7 bases are shared with TRBD1. The length of the CDR3 is 15 residues. Germline trimming cut 4 bases from V and 1 base from J; bases unmatched to any gene: 7. The germline V gene has CDR1 LNHDA and CDR2 SQIVND (reference sequence).

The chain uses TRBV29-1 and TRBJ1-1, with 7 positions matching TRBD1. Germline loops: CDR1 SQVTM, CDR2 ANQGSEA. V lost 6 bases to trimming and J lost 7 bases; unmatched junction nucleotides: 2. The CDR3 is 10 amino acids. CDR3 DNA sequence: TGCAGCGTGGGGGACAGTGAAGCTTTCTTT. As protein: CSVGDSEAFF. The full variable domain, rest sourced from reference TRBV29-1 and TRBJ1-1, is SAVISQKPSRDICQRGTSLTIQCQVDSQVTMMFWYRQQPGQSLTLIATANQGSEATYESGFVIDKFPISRPNLTFSTLTVSNMSPEDSSIYLCSVGDSEAFFGQGTRLTVV.

The CDR3 reads CASSLGQGAGDEQYF. The CDR3 region has the DNA TGTGCCAGCAGTTTGGGACAGGGGGCAGGCGACGAGCAGTACTTC. V and J are TRBV2 and TRBJ2-7; TRBD1 aligns across 12 bases. This CDR3 has 15 residues. Germline V CDR1 and CDR2: SNHLY, FYNNEI. V lost 5 bases to trimming and J lost 5 bases; unmatched junction nucleotides: 7.

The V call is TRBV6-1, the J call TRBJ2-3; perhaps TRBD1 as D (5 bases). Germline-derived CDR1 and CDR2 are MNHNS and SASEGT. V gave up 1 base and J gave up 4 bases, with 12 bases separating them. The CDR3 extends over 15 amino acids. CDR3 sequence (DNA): TGTGCCAGCAGTGAAGAGGGGTTGCGATCAGATACGCAGTATTTT. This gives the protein CASSEEGLRSDTQYF.

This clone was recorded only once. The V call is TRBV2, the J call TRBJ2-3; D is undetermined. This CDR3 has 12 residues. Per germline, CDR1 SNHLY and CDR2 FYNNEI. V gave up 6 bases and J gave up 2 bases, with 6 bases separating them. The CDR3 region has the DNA TGTGCCAGCAGGCAGGACACAGATACGCAGTATTTT. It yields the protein CASRQDTDTQYF.

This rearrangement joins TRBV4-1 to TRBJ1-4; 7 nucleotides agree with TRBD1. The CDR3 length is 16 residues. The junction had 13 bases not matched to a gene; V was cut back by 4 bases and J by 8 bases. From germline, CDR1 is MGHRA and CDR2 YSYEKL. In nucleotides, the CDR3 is TGCGCCAGCAGCCCCATTATAAGGGGGCGAGGGGAAAAACTGTTTTTT. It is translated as CASSPIIRGRGEKLFF.

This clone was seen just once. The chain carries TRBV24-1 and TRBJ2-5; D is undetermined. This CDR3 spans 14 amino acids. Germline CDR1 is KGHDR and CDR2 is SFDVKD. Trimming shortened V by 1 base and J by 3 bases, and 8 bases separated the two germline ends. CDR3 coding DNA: TGTGCCACCAGTGATTTAGAGAGAAAAGAGACCCAGTACTTC. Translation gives CATSDLERKETQYF.

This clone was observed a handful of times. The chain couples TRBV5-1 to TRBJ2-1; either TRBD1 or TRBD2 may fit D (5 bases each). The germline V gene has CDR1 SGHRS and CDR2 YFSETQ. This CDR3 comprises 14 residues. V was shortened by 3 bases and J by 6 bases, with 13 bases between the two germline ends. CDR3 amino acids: CASSSGTDFNEQFF. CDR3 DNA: TGCGCCAGCAGCTCCGGGACGGATTTCAATGAGCAGTTCTTC.

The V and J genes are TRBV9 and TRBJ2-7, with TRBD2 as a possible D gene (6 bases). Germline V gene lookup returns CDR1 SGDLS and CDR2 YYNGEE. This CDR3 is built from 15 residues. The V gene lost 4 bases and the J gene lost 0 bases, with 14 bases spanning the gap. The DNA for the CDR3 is TGTGCCAGCAGCCCCTTGCGGGGTTACTCCTACGAGCAGTACTTC. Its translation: CASSPLRGYSYEQYF.

CDR3 DNA: TGTGCCAGCAAGCGTAGGGGCTTCGACGAGCAGTACTTC. Protein product: CASKRRGFDEQYF. The gene calls are TRBV6-5 and TRBJ2-7; a possible D gene is TRBD1 (5 bases). CDR1 is MNHEY, CDR2 SVGAGI, per germline. CDR3 length: 13 amino acids. Trimming pared 7 bases from V and 5 bases from J, leaving 15 bases between.

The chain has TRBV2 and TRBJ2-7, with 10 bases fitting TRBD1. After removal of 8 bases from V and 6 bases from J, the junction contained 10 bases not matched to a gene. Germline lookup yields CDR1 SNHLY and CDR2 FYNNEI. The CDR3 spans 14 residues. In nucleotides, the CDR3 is TGTGCCAGCGTATCCGGGACAGGGGACCTCGAGCAGTACTTC. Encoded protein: CASVSGTGDLEQYF.